A single T cell receptor (beta chain) is shown here with its context. Its antigen is unknown. Patients with Susac syndrome met the recently defined diagnostic criteria for definite or probable disease. The sample is drawn from a study of CD8 T cells in Susac syndrome. Turning to the study itself: Patients with Susac syndrome had blood drawn and were at that point therapy-naive, on corticosteroids, or on intravenous immunoglobulin alone. Points from the study as a whole: Detection of Susac-specific public clones gave around 15 in total CD8+ repertoires and about five in CD8+ TEMRA repertoires. As the study acknowledged, the number of individuals who were part of its TCR sequencing and HLA analysis was relatively small.

Random hexamers primed reverse transcription of roughly 0.5 to 1 ug RNA. One entry per CDR3 protein, called by TCRdb with MiXCR from the immunoSEQ multiplex PCR reads. The table includes around 79,000 distinct CDR3 sequences, roughly 94% detected once. CDR1 is DFQATT and CDR2 is SNEGSKA in the germline V gene (reference sequence). This CDR3 is built from 15 residues. V shed 5 bases and J shed 5 bases, with 16 bases lying between them. The rearrangement links TRBV20-1 to TRBJ1-6; no firm D call. Specimen: CD8+ T cells from PBMCs. This receptor was taken from a human donor with Susac syndrome. The CDR3 protein is CSALTRSGNNSPLHF. The DNA for the CDR3 is TGCAGTGCTCTAACTCGAAGTGGGAATAATTCACCCCTCCACTTT.